The next 9 T cell receptor beta chains were all read from a single sample in a study of beta chain features in type 1 diabetes. What was sequenced were expressed TCRB transcripts, since all of the isolated RNA had been reverse transcribed. Some clones are missing from TCRdb's copy, which holds only in-frame ones; the method was immunoSEQ multiplex PCR. The sample lists just over 600,000 clones; roughly a sixth were seen once. Input material: naive CD4+ T cells from blood. Receptor source: a man between 18 and 29 years old in good health.

The chain is built from TRBV25-1 and TRBJ1-3; the D is unclear. This CDR3 region has 14 residues. Between the trimmed V and J ends, which lost 2 bases and 4 bases, there was a span of 9 bases. From germline, CDR1 is MGHDK and CDR2 SYGVNS. The CDR3 sequence is CASSEPGFGNTIYF. CDR3 sequence (DNA): TGTGCCAGCAGTGAACCAGGTTTCGGAAACACCATATATTTT.

This clone has just a few counts. This chain's CDR3 is CASSTRDREDEQYF. CDR3 DNA: TGTGCCAGCAGTACCCGGGACAGGGAGGACGAGCAGTACTTC. The V gene is TRBV6-1, the J gene TRBJ2-7; 9 bases match TRBD1. The germline V gene encodes CDR1 MNHNS and CDR2 SASEGT. V trimming: 5 bases; J trimming: 5 bases; junction bases outside the gene matches: 7. This CDR3 region has 14 residues.

This clone was counted between two and nine times. This sequence joins TRBV11-2 and TRBJ1-4; D call uncertain. The V end was cut by 5 bases, the J end by 4 bases, with 11 bases between. The V gene's germline CDR1 is SGHAT and CDR2 FQNNGV. The CDR3 sequence is 14 residues long. This CDR3 reads CASSPQPGNEKLFF. The CDR3 nucleotides read TGTGCCAGCAGCCCCCAACCGGGTAATGAAAAACTGTTTTTT.

The sample holds a few counts of this clone. This sequence joins TRBV7-2 and TRBJ2-1; TRBD1 might be the D (6 bases). Deletions cut 1 base from V and 8 bases from J, with 12 bases between. Germline V gene data show CDR1 as SGHTA and CDR2 as FQGNSA. The length of the CDR3 is 14 residues. The CDR3 DNA follows: TGTGCCAGCAGCTTAGAAGTGGGGGCCCATGAGCAGTTCTTC. It translates to CASSLEVGAHEQFF.

This clone was counted a few times. This chain joins TRBV5-1 and TRBJ2-7; 10 bases line up with TRBD1. The CDR3 totals 15 residues. Per the germline V gene, CDR1 is SGHRS and CDR2 is YFSETQ. V lost 0 bases to trimming and J lost 4 bases; unmatched junction nucleotides: 4. CDR3 protein: CASSLAGTGVYEQYF. CDR3 nucleotide sequence: TGCGCCAGCAGCTTGGCCGGGACAGGGGTGTACGAGCAGTACTTC.

This clone was recorded a few times. The CDR3 is CASSLGQGAPDTQYF. In DNA, the CDR3 is TGTGCCAGCAGTTTAGGGCAGGGGGCCCCAGATACGCAGTATTTT. The chain joins TRBV27 to TRBJ2-3; 8 bases line up with TRBD1. Per the germline V gene, CDR1 is MNHEY and CDR2 is SMNVEV (reference sequence). CDR3 size: 15 residues. V was pared by 2 bases and J by 4 bases, with 5 bases of the junction left unmatched.

The V gene is TRBV29-1, the J gene TRBJ2-1; 11 bases map to TRBD2. The CDR3 is made up of 18 amino acids. Germline V gene lookup returns CDR1 SQVTM and CDR2 ANQGSEA. With 7 bases clipped from V and 0 bases from J, the junction kept 14 bases outside the gene matches. The CDR3 DNA follows: TGCAGCGCCGAGCGGATTAGCGGGAGGGCCGGCTCCTACAATGAGCAGTTCTTC. It specifies CSAERISGRAGSYNEQFF.

Comments on this clone: Other DNA sequences from this sample encode an identical CDR3 as well. The chain has TRBV4-1 and TRBJ2-5; TRBD2 matches at 8 bases. V dropped 2 bases and J dropped 5; count of bases not matched to a gene: 4. Germline V gives CDR1 MGHRA, CDR2 YSYEKL. The CDR3 has 14 amino acids. This CDR3 is CASSQQGLGETQYF. The CDR3, as DNA: TGCGCCAGCAGCCAACAGGGACTAGGGGAGACCCAGTACTTC.

This clone was seen a handful of times. The chain recombines TRBV7-2 with TRBJ1-2; 8 positions match TRBD1. J gave up 0 bases and V 2 bases, and 11 bases lay outside the gene matches. The germline V gene has CDR1 SGHTA and CDR2 FQGNSA. The CDR3 length is 18 residues. CDR3 coding DNA: TGTGCCAGCAGCTTATCCCCTAATAGACAGGGGACTAACTATGGCTACACCTTC. Translating gives CASSLSPNRQGTNYGYTF. The whole variable domain, filled in from reference TRBV7-2 and TRBJ1-2, reads GAGVSQSPSNKVTEKGKDVELRCDPISGHTALYWYRQSLGQGLEFLIYFQGNSAPDKSGLPSDRFSAERTGGSVSTLTIQRTQQEDSAVYLCASSLSPNRQGTNYGYTFGSGTRLTVV.